The clone carrying this TCR beta chain was found a few times. Its antigen is still unknown. With 5 bases clipped from V and 0 bases from J, the junction kept 2 bases outside the gene matches. Germline CDR1 SEHNR, CDR2 FQNEAQ (reference sequence). This CDR3 comprises 18 residues. The data were obtained in a study of Graves' ophthalmopathy and Graves' hyperthyroidism. Amplification targeted the TCR beta CDR3 regions, with RNA transcripts as the source material. HTBI-primed first-round RT-PCR preceded second-round multiplex PCR. TCRdb processed the multiplex PCR reads anew with MiXCR; each CDR3 protein has one entry. The table includes 200,000 to 300,000 distinct CDR3 sequences, around 45% detected once. Overall study results and limits: Distinction of ophthalmopathy from stable hyperthyroidism by a 13-signature model reached over 85% sensitivity and 75% to 84% specificity.

Sequencing used peripheral blood. This rearrangement joins TRBV7-9 to TRBJ2-6; 15 nucleotides agree with TRBD2. The TCR originated in an adult man with Graves' ophthalmopathy. The CDR3 DNA reads TGTGCCAGCAGCCGGACTAGCGGGGGGGGCTCTGGGGCCAACGTCCTGACTTTC. Translation: CASSRTSGGGSGANVLTF.